This T cell receptor (beta chain) was sequenced during a study of a mutant IDH1 vaccine in newly diagnosed glioma. The wider study: Patients received vaccination from 4-6 weeks after radiotherapy alone, or with temozolomide cycles. Before enrollment, patients got radiotherapy alone, temozolomide alone, or mostly the combination.

Study-level points and caveats: There were vaccine-induced immune responses in around 94% of the patients.

With regard to this clone: Its antigen remains unknown.

Indicated time point: week 47, end of study. What each vaccine dose contained was 300 ug of mutant IDH1 20-mer peptide, accompanied by topical imiquimod. Patients had eight vaccinations, in weeks 1, 3, 5, 7, 11, 15, 19 and 23. Germline loops: CDR1 LNHDA, CDR2 SQIVND (reference sequence). The CDR3 consists of 15 residues. Trimming took 7 bases from V and 3 from J; bases not matched to a gene: 5. Sequencing used immunoSEQ multiplex PCR; TCRdb keeps in-frame clones, though not all of them. The profile shows around 84,000 clones, 75% to 85% of them singletons. This sequence joins TRBV19 and TRBJ2-6; 8 bases are shared with TRBD1. This specimen was PBMCs, taken from a glioma patient whose treatment included an IDH1 peptide vaccine. The clonotype comes from a man in his forties with glioma. The CDR3 here is CASTLGTGGANVLTF. The CDR3 DNA follows: TGTGCCAGTACCTTGGGGACAGGTGGGGCCAACGTCCTGACTTTC.